This T cell receptor (beta chain) emerged from a study of blood T cell repertoires in COVID-19 (dated by TCRdb to about 2020). A note on the overall study: Samples covering the acute and convalescent phases of COVID-19 were provided by collaborators in the United States, Italy and Spain. Samples came from the ongoing ImmuneRACE study (first 160 participants) plus 1,254 subjects from 6 global collaborators. A freely available public database, intended as a resource for researchers studying the immune response to SARS-CoV-2, is where the repertoires were released. The dataset comprised deeply sampled blood TCRbeta repertoires from subjects exposed to, actively infected with, or recovered from COVID-19. The sample metadata nearly always contained a de-identified subject ID, COVID-19 status, age in years and sex. Where available, HLA class I and class II types were taken from metadata supplied by the sample provider and were not determined by assay-based typing. The prospective study material was composed of cDNA or gDNA derived from T cells, B-cell-depleted T cells, or PBMCs. The paper's findings and limits, for the study overall: The amount of clinical and demographic metadata varied by source and participant and was provided uncurated.

As for this clone: Its antigen target is currently unknown. Qualities for individual bases were not recorded, and no much larger clone is one base off.

One collaborating source in Seattle enrolled patients during active infection and followed them longitudinally through the course of disease. Collaborating institutions collected whole blood in K2EDTA tubes following their own protocols. Collaborator samples were shipped for TCRbeta analysis as frozen whole blood, isolated PBMCs, or DNA extracted from either sample type. TCRbeta CDR3 regions were amplified from genomic DNA by means of the immunoSEQ Assay, a bias-controlled multiplex PCR. Per the source publication's procedure: The number of nucleated cells in each sample was estimated by amplification of reference gene primers within the assay. To quantify the absolute abundance of each unique TCRbeta CDR3 rearrangement, sequence reads were collapsed and filtered. Productive Simpson clonality was computed per sample as the square root of Simpson's diversity index over productive rearrangements. TCRdb retrieved this table from immuneACCESS and kept in-frame rearrangements only. Not all clones are present; in checked studies, unresolved V genes account for under half, and no reason is known for the remainder. V, J and clone size derive from that table, while D and trimming were established from the DNA sequence. The sample table shows about 350,000 clones, and around 90% are seen once. The ten largest clones take up 3% to 4% of the sample.

This clonotype was obtained from a woman aged 55-75 years with COVID-19, enrolled during active disease. Sequenced material: peripheral blood.

The CDR3: CAWSEQGLYNQPQHF. The DNA reads as follows: TGTGCCTGGAGTGAACAGGGGCTTTACAATCAGCCCCAGCATTTT. This sequence uses TRBV30 and TRBJ1-5; TRBD1 matches 7 bases in the middle. The germline V gene encodes CDR1 GTSNPN and CDR2 SVGIG (reference sequence). V has 1 base trimmed and J has 3 bases trimmed; junction bases matching no gene number 6. Including cysteine and phenylalanine, the CDR3 has 15 amino acids. Left in the record is the CDR3 DNA by itself, 45 bases read in frame from the first base.